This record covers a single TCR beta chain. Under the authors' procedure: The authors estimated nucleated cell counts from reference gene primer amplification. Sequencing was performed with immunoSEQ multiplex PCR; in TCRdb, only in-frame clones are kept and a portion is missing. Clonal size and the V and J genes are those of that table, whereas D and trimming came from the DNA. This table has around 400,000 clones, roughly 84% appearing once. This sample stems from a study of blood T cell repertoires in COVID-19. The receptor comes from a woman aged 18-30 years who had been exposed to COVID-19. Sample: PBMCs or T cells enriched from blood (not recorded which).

CDR3 sequence reads: CASSHGLAGRVGELFF. The CDR3 region has the DNA TGCGCCAGCAGCCACGGGCTAGCGGGTCGGGTTGGGGAGCTGTTTTTT. J is TRBJ2-2 and V is TRBV4-1, with 8 bases matching TRBD2. The junction had 11 bases not matched to a gene; V was cut back by 3 bases and J by 8 bases. Germline V gene sequence: CDR1 MGHRA, CDR2 YSYEKL. CDR3 length equals 16 residues.